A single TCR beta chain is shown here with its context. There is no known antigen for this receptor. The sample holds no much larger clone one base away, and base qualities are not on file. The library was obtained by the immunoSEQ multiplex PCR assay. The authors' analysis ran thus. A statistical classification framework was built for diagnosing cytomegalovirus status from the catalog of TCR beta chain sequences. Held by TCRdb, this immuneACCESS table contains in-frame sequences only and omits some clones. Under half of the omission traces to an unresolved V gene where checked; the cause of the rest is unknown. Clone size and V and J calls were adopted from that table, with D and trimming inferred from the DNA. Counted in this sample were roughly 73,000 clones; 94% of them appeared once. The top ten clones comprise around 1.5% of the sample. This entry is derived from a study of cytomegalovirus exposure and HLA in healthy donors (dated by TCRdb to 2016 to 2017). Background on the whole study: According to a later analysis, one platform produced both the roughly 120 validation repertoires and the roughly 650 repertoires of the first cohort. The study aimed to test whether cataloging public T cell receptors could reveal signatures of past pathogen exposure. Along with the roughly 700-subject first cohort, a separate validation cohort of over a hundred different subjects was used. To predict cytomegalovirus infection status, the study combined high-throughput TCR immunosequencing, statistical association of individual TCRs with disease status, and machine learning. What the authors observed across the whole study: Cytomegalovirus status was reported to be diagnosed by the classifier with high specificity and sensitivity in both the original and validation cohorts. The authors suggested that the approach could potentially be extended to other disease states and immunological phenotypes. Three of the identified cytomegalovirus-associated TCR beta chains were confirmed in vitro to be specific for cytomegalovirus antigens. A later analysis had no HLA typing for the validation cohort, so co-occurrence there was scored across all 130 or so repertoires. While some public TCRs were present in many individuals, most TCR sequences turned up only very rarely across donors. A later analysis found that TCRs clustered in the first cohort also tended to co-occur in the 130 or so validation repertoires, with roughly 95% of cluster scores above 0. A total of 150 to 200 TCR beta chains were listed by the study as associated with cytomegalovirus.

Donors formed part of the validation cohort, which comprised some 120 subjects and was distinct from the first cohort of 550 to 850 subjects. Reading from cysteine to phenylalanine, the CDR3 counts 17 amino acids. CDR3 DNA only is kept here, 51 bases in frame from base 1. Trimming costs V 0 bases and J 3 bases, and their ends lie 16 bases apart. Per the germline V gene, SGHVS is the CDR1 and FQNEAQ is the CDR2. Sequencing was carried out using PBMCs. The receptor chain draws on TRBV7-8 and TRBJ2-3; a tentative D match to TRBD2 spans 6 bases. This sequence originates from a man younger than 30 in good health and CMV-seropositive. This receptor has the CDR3 CASSLARGSWGTDTQYF. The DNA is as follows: TGTGCCAGCAGCTTAGCGCGGGGTAGCTGGGGAACAGATACGCAGTATTTT.